The clone carrying this TCR beta chain showed up just a few times. Its antigen is unknown. The data originate from a study of response to subunit inactivated influenza vaccine. V lost 5 bases, J lost 13 bases, and 15 bases lay in between. Germline values: CDR1 LNHDA, CDR2 SQIVND (reference sequence). The CDR3 runs to 12 residues. Study outcomes and limitations: Every seasonal influenza vaccination brings in few new T cells, the authors suggested.

TCRdb reprocessed the RT-PCR reads with MiXCR, giving one entry per CDR3 protein. Altogether hundreds of thousands of distinct CDR3 sequences are present, around 13% being singletons, with the ten largest covering approximately 7.6%. Sequenced material: PBMCs from blood, taken approximately 15 days before vaccination. The chain links TRBV19 to TRBJ2-1; tentatively, D is TRBD2 (6 bases). The receptor was derived from a man aged 50 or older who received an inactivated influenza vaccine. The CDR3 DNA sequence: TGTGCCAGTAGTTCCGGGACTCCAAGTCAGTTCTTC. Translated: CASSSGTPSQFF.